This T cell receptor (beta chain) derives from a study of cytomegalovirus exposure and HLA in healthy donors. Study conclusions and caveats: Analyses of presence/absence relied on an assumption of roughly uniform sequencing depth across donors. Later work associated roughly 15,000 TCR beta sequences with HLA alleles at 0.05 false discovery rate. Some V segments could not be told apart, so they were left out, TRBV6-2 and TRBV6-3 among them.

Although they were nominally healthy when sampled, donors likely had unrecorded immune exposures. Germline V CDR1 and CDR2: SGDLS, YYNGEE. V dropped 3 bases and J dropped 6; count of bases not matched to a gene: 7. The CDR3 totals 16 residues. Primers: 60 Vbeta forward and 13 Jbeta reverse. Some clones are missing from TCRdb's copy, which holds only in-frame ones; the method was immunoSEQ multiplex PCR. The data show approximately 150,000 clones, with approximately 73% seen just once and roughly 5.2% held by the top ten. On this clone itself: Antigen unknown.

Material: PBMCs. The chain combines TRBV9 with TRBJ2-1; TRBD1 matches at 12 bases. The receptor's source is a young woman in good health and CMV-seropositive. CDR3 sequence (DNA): TGTGCCAGCAGCGCGGGGGGACAGGGGGCCGCCAATGAGCAGTTCTTC. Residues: CASSAGGQGAANEQFF.